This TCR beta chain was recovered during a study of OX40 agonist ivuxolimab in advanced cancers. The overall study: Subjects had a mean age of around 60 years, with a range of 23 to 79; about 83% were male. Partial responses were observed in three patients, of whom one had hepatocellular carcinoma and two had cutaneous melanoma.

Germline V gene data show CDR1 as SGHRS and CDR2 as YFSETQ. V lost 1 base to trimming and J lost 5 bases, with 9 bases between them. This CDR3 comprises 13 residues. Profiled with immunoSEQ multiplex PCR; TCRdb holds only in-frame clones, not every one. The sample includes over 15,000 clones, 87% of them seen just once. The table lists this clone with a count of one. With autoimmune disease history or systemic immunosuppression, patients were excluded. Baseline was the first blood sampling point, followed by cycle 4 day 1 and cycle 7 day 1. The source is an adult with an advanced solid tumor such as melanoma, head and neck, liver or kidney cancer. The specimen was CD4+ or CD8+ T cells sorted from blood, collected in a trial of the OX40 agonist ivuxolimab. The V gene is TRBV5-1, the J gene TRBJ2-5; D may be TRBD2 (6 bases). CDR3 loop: CASSLSGEETQYF. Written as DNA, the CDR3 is TGCGCCAGCAGCTTGTCGGGGGAGGAGACCCAGTACTTC. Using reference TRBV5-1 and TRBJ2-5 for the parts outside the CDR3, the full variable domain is KAGVTQTPRYLIKTRGQQVTLSCSPISGHRSVSWYQQTPGQGLQFLFEYFSETQRNKGNFPGRFSGRQFSNSRSEMNVSTLELGDSALYLCASSLSGEETQYFGPGTRLLVL.